These 19 T cell receptor beta chains were all obtained from the same sample, sequenced in a study of blood T cell repertoires in COVID-19 (TCRdb year 2020). Libraries were made using the immunoSEQ multiplex PCR assay. TCRdb provides this immuneACCESS table in a form limited to in-frame rearrangements. Some clones are lacking; in checked studies, under half of them reflect an unresolved V gene, and why the rest are absent is not known. The sample data list approximately 300,000 clones, and around 90% of these were observed just once. The ten largest clones add up to 1% of the sample. The sample was peripheral blood. The receptor source for this set is a man in his fifties with active or convalescent COVID-19.

The rearrangement joins TRBV27 to TRBJ1-5; 9 bases align to TRBD1. Germline CDR1 is MNHEY and CDR2 is SMNVEV (reference sequence). J was trimmed by 4 bases and V by 3 bases; bases with no gene match: 10. The CDR3 runs to 17 residues. CDR3 in amino acids: CASSLSYRGRGNQPQHF. CDR3 sequence (DNA): TGTGCCAGCAGTTTGTCGTACAGGGGGCGAGGAAATCAGCCCCAGCATTTT.

The chain couples TRBV3-1 (or the pseudogene TRBV3-2) to TRBJ2-1, with a weak D call TRBD2 (6 bases). CDR1 and CDR2 (germline): LGHDT, YNNKEL (reference sequence). V was pared by 0 bases and J by 6 bases, with 15 bases between. The CDR3 length is 16 residues. DNA of the CDR3: TGTGCCAGCAGCCAAGATCTGGCTAGCGCGTCCAATGAGCAGTTCTTC. Amino acids: CASSQDLASASNEQFF.

The V gene is TRBV27, the J gene TRBJ2-7; TRBD1 agrees at 8 bases. The germline V gene has CDR1 MNHEY and CDR2 SMNVEV (reference sequence). This CDR3 has 15 residues. V trimming: 2 bases; J trimming: 7 bases; junction bases outside the gene matches: 10. The DNA for the CDR3 is TGTGCCAGCAGTTTACTGGACAGGGAACCGCAGGAGCAGTACTTC. It translates to CASSLLDREPQEQYF.

This clone was recorded a few times. The chain carries TRBV5-5 and TRBJ1-6, with D perhaps matching TRBD1 (5 bases). The CDR3 runs to 16 residues. Deletions cut 4 bases from V and 7 bases from J, with 18 bases between. Germline CDR1 reads SGHKS; CDR2 reads YYEKEE (reference sequence). CDR3 loop: CASSALGESRNSPLHF. Here the CDR3 DNA reads TGTGCCAGCAGCGCCTTAGGGGAATCACGGAATTCACCCCTCCACTTT.

This chain joins TRBV7-2 and TRBJ2-3; TRBD2 might be the D (6 bases). The CDR3 extends over 14 amino acids. Trimming shortened V by 5 bases and J by 3 bases, and 12 bases separated the two germline ends. Per germline, CDR1 SGHTA and CDR2 FQGNSA. DNA of the CDR3: TGTGCCAGCAGCCCACGGGGGACTACAGATACGCAGTATTTT. Its translation: CASSPRGTTDTQYF.

The gene calls are TRBV5-1 and TRBJ1-4; 7 nucleotides agree with TRBD1. Germline CDR1 reads SGHRS; CDR2 reads YFSETQ. The trim removed 4 bases at V and 6 bases at J, leaving 12 bases unmatched. The CDR3 is made up of 16 amino acids. The CDR3 spells CASSPIPPTGHEKLFF. Here the CDR3 DNA reads TGCGCCAGCAGCCCTATCCCGCCGACAGGGCATGAAAAACTGTTTTTT. Supplemented by reference TRBV5-1 and TRBJ1-4, the full variable domain reads KAGVTQTPRYLIKTRGQQVTLSCSPISGHRSVSWYQQTPGQGLQFLFEYFSETQRNKGNFPGRFSGRQFSNSRSEMNVSTLELGDSALYLCASSPIPPTGHEKLFFGSGTQLSVL.

The V and J genes are TRBV25-1 and TRBJ2-1; perhaps TRBD1 as D (6 bases). The germline gives CDR1 MGHDK, CDR2 SYGVNS. V shed 3 bases and J shed 5 bases, with 11 bases lying between them. The CDR3 sequence is 14 residues long. The DNA for the CDR3 is TGTGCCAGCAGTGACTGGACAGACAACAATGAGCAGTTCTTC. Its protein product is CASSDWTDNNEQFF.

The rearrangement joins TRBV19 to TRBJ1-1; TRBD1 might be the D (6 bases). Trimming left V 7 bases short and J 1 base short, with 16 bases between. CDR1 is LNHDA, CDR2 SQIVND, per germline (reference sequence). The CDR3 loop spans 15 amino acids. For the CDR3, the DNA is TGTGCCAGTACCCTCCAGAGGGACACGAACACTGAAGCTTTCTTT. As protein: CASTLQRDTNTEAFF.

A single count supports this clone. The chain couples TRBV18 to TRBJ1-1; D might be TRBD1 (5 bases). The CDR3 extends over 16 amino acids. Per germline, CDR1 KGHSH and CDR2 LQKENI. Trimming cost V 3 bases and J 5 bases, with 19 bases left between them. The CDR3 region has the DNA TGTGCCAGCTCACCGGTGGTGGGAGGAGAGGGGACTGAAGCTTTCTTT. Amino acid sequence: CASSPVVGGEGTEAFF.

The chain recombines TRBV4-3 with TRBJ2-4; no clear D. This CDR3 has 18 amino acids. V lost 0 bases, J lost 4 bases, and 19 bases lay in between. CDR1 LGHNA and CDR2 YSLEER come from the germline V gene. CDR3 loop: CASSQDQVRSVVKNIQYF. The CDR3 coding sequence is TGCGCCAGCAGCCAAGATCAAGTACGGTCCGTCGTAAAAAACATTCAGTACTTC.

The chain recombines TRBV19 with TRBJ1-4; 7 positions match TRBD1. The junction had 19 bases not matched to a gene; V was cut back by 9 bases and J by 6 bases. Looked up from germline, CDR1 is LNHDA and CDR2 is SQIVND (reference sequence). This CDR3 region has 17 residues. The CDR3 DNA follows: TGTGCCAGCGTGACGAAAGGGGGCGTGAAAGGGTATGAAAAACTGTTTTTT. Translated: CASVTKGGVKGYEKLFF.

The V and J genes are TRBV28 and TRBJ1-1; D may be TRBD1 (6 bases). Per the germline V gene, CDR1 is MDHEN and CDR2 is SYDVKM. Deletions cut 9 bases from V and 1 base from J, with 12 bases between. The CDR3 is 13 residues long. CDR3 sequence reads: CASNYRENTEAFF. The CDR3, as DNA: TGTGCCAGTAACTACAGGGAGAACACTGAAGCTTTCTTT.

The chain has TRBV19 and TRBJ1-4; a weak D match, TRBD1 (5 bases). V lost 7 bases, J lost 6 bases, and 12 bases lay in between. There are 13 residues in the CDR3. From germline, CDR1 is LNHDA and CDR2 SQIVND (reference sequence). The CDR3 sequence: CASTGSGHEKLFF. The DNA for the CDR3 is TGTGCCAGTACAGGGTCGGGTCATGAAAAACTGTTTTTT.

This clone was recorded a few times. CDR3 loop: CASMPRPDAGEQFF. CDR3 coding DNA: TGTGCCAGTATGCCCCGCCCTGACGCGGGTGAGCAGTTCTTC. V is TRBV19 and J is TRBJ2-1, with a tentative D call TRBD2 (5 bases). Trimming pared 7 bases from V and 9 bases from J, leaving 19 bases between. This CDR3 contains 14 residues. Germline V gives CDR1 LNHDA, CDR2 SQIVND (reference sequence).

V usage is TRBV15 and J usage is TRBJ2-5; D might be TRBD1 (5 bases). CDR3 length equals 16 residues. Trimming left V 1 base short and J 0 bases short, with 12 bases between. Germline lookup yields CDR1 LNHNV and CDR2 YYDKDF (reference sequence). CDR3 DNA: TGTGCCACCAGCAGAGTTCGACAGACGTACCAAGAGACCCAGTACTTC. This codes for CATSRVRQTYQETQYF.

The chain has TRBV18 and TRBJ1-4, with no clear D. Germline V CDR1 and CDR2: KGHSH, LQKENI. The CDR3 is 19 residues long. Trimming left V 2 bases short and J 2 bases short, with 21 bases between. The CDR3 DNA reads as TGTGCCAGCTCACCATTGGTAATTGGGCTGCTGGGCACTAATGAAAAACTGTTTTTT. Its translation is CASSPLVIGLLGTNEKLFF.

V and J are TRBV6-5 and TRBJ1-3; 7 bases agree with TRBD1. Germline V gene data show CDR1 as MNHEY and CDR2 as SVGAGI. The V and J ends lost 10 bases and 4 bases, in that order; junction bases with no gene match: 10. This CDR3 contains 14 residues. The CDR3 reads CATSDRAYGNTIYF. The CDR3 nucleotides read TGTGCCACCTCTGACAGGGCGTACGGAAACACCATATATTTT.

The chain employs TRBV28 and TRBJ1-2, with a possible D match to TRBD1 (5 bases). The CDR3 spans 17 residues. The V gene lost 3 bases and the J gene lost 4 bases, with 21 bases spanning the gap. Per the germline V gene, CDR1 is MDHEN and CDR2 is SYDVKM. In DNA form, the CDR3 reads TGTGCCAGCAGTTTTTTCCAGGGAGGATCGCAATTCTATGGCTACACCTTC. Amino acid sequence: CASSFFQGGSQFYGYTF.

The chain links TRBV6-6 to TRBJ1-6; TRBD1 agrees at 7 bases. CDR1 and CDR2 (germline): MNHNY, SVGAGI (reference sequence). The J segment lost 9 bases and the V segment lost 5 bases, leaving 10 bases of the junction unmatched. CDR3 size: 15 residues. The CDR3 DNA is TGTGCCAGCAGTCAACAGGGGAATGGTGGTTCACCCCTCCACTTT. Translated, it gives CASSQQGNGGSPLHF.